Listed below are T cell receptor beta chains from one sample, sequenced in a study of post-analysis software for immune sequencing data. TCRdb ran MiXCR on the PCR reads and lists one entry per CDR3 protein. The profile covers approximately 630,000 distinct CDR3 sequences, with 59% appearing a single time and 10% to 12% taken by the ten largest. The sample comprised blood. These receptors were obtained from a girl aged 2-10 years with multiple sclerosis. The CDR3 runs from the conserved cysteine through the conserved F or W. Each record gives: J gene, V gene, clone size, D gene, CDR3 protein, CDR3 DNA. The D gene is left open where the match is weak. The listing skips clone size in some rows; elsewhere it reads once, few, many or a size class.

TRBJ1-2 | TRBV5-1 | once | . | CASSLGDLSFNGYTF | TGCGCCAGCAGCTTGGGGGACTTAAGTTTCAATGGCTACACCTTC
TRBJ1-2 | TRBV12-3/TRBV12-4 | . | . | CASRAPGYGYTF | TGTGCCAGCAGAGCGCCCGGCTATGGCTACACCTTC
TRBJ1-2 | TRBV11-2 | . | . | CASSLGIGMNYGYTF | TGTGCCAGCAGCTTAGGGATAGGGATGAACTATGGCTACACCTTC
TRBJ2-1 | TRBV5-1 | . | . | CASSLVYGLQFF | TGCGCCAGCAGCTTGGTTTACGGTCTCCAGTTCTTC
TRBJ1-2 | TRBV29-1 | . | TRBD1 | CSVPRQGRGRGYTF | TGCAGCGTTCCGAGACAGGGGCGGGGGAGAGGCTACACCTTC
TRBJ2-1 | TRBV29-1 | . | . | CSVELLTYNEQFF | TGCAGCGTTGAACTTCTCACTTACAATGAGCAGTTCTTC
TRBJ2-7 | TRBV12-3/TRBV12-4 | few | TRBD2 | CASSLVRGHPNRPGTSGRYEQYF | TGTGCCAGCAGTTTGGTTCGAGGACACCCGAATCGGCCGGGGACTAGCGGCCGCTACGAGCAGTACTTC
TRBJ2-7 | TRBV3-1 | . | . | CASSQDLASYNEQYF | TGTGCCAGCAGCCAAGATCTAGCCTCCTACAATGAGCAGTACTTC
TRBJ2-5 | TRBV9 | . | . | CASTPGPGGSEQYF | TGTGCCAGCACCCCGGGACCCGGTGGAAGTGAGCAGTACTTC
TRBJ2-7 | TRBV7-9 | . | . | CASSLAGRYEQYF | TGTGCCAGCAGCTTAGCTGGGCGCTACGAGCAGTACTTC
TRBJ1-6 | TRBV20-1 | few | . | CSARVTTESNSPLHF | TGCAGTGCTAGAGTCACTACAGAATCCAATTCACCCCTCCACTTT
TRBJ2-3 | TRBV5-1 | . | . | CASSSLTTRRDTQYF | TGCGCCAGCAGCTCATTGACGACTAGGCGGGATACGCAGTATTTT
TRBJ1-1 | TRBV6-6 | . | . | CASSYITAHNTEAFF | TGTGCCAGCAGTTATATCACCGCACACAACACTGAAGCTTTCTTT